The clone carrying this T cell receptor beta chain was recorded many times. The sample comes from a study of human T cells and chemical hapten exposure. The time point here: healthy volunteer bleed at 6 weeks. The study extracted total RNA from unfractionated whole blood. The CDR3 contains 19 residues. The V gene's germline CDR1 is LGHDT and CDR2 YNNKEL (reference sequence). Trimming took off 0 bases at V and 0 bases at J, with 15 bases between the two ends. TCRdb used MiXCR to reprocess the RACE reads, holding one entry per CDR3 protein. Among tens of thousands of distinct CDR3 sequences listed, around 5% were seen once.

V gene TRBV3-1 combines with J gene TRBJ2-6, with a weak D call TRBD2 (6 bases). The specimen was whole blood. This sequence originates from a human donor in good health. Some clones in this sample may be carry-over from other donors' samples. CDR3 loop: CASSQDNPGANSGANVLTF. CDR3 bases: TGTGCCAGCAGCCAAGACAACCCGGGAGCGAACTCTGGGGCCAACGTCCTGACTTTC.